One sample yielded the 9 T cell receptor beta chains listed below, sequenced in a study of cytomegalovirus exposure and HLA in healthy donors. Using immunoSEQ multiplex PCR, the repertoire was profiled, and TCRdb retains in-frame clones only, with some absent. The table has approximately 120,000 clones, 94% seen once; the top ten hold over 1%. The specimen sequenced was PBMCs. The receptors come from a woman between 18 and 30 years old in good health and CMV-seronegative.

This clone was seen once. The chain combines TRBV12-2 with TRBJ2-7; TRBD1, the D gene given by the table, was not confirmed from the DNA. TRBV12-2 has pseudogene status. The CDR3 is made up of 15 amino acids. This chain's CDR3 is CASRLYGDRGYEQYF. CDR3 DNA: TGTGCAAGTCGCTTATATGGGGACAGGGGGTACGAGCAGTACTTC.

The chain uses TRBV7-9 and TRBJ2-7, with 8 nucleotides matching TRBD2. V trimming: 2 bases; J trimming: 3 bases; junction bases outside the gene matches: 12. This CDR3 is 17 amino acids long. The V gene's germline CDR1 is SEHNR and CDR2 FQNEAQ (reference sequence). In DNA, the CDR3 is TGTGCCAGCAGCTTACAGGGTAGCGGGATGGCCCGCTACGAGCAGTACTTC. This sequence encodes CASSLQGSGMARYEQYF. The full variable domain, in which reference TRBV7-9 and TRBJ2-7 provide the parts outside the CDR3, is DTGVSQNPRHKITKRGQNVTFRCDPISEHNRLYWYRQTLGQGPEFLTYFQNEAQLEKSRLLSDRFSAERPKGSFSTLEIQRTEQGDSAMYLCASSLQGSGMARYEQYFGPGTRLTVT.

The chain has TRBV19 and TRBJ2-1; D remains ambiguous. Per germline, CDR1 LNHDA and CDR2 SQIVND (reference sequence). Trimming pared 3 bases from V and 5 bases from J, leaving 8 bases between. The CDR3 sequence is 13 residues long. The CDR3 bases are TGTGCCAGTAGTATTCAAGGAGACAATGAGCAGTTCTTC. It specifies CASSIQGDNEQFF.

The chain employs TRBV30 and TRBJ2-7; 9 bases align to TRBD1. Germline CDR1 and CDR2: GTSNPN and SVGIG (reference sequence). V was clipped by 5 bases and J by 5 bases; unmatched bases: 10. This CDR3 comprises 14 residues. The CDR3 nucleotides are TGTGCCTGGGAAGCCGGGACAGGGAACCACGAGCAGTACTTC. This gives the protein CAWEAGTGNHEQYF.

V usage is TRBV15 and J usage is TRBJ2-5; maybe TRBD2 (7 bases). The length of the CDR3 is 13 residues. The ends were cut back, 6 bases at V and 4 bases at J, with 12 bases in the middle. CDR1 LNHNV and CDR2 YYDKDF come from the germline V gene (reference sequence). For the CDR3, the DNA is TGTGCCACCAGGGGCCGGGGGGCAGAGACCCAGTACTTC. This translates into CATRGRGAETQYF.

There are a few counts of this clone. This chain connects TRBV29-1 to TRBJ2-7, with 12 bases identical to TRBD2. The V and J ends lost 7 bases and 6 bases, in that order; junction bases with no gene match: 7. Germline V lookup: CDR1 SQVTM, CDR2 ANQGSEA. The CDR3 consists of 13 residues. DNA for the CDR3: TGCAGCGGAGTACTAGCGGGAGGTCGCGAGCAGTACTTC. Amino acid sequence: CSGVLAGGREQYF.

V is TRBV11-2 and J is TRBJ2-2; weak D call: TRBD2 (6 bases). V was pared by 5 bases and J by 5 bases, with 15 bases between. The CDR3 runs to 15 residues. In germline, CDR1 is SGHAT, CDR2 FQNNGV. The CDR3 bases are TGTGCCAGCAGCGGGGGACTCCCGAGGACCGGGGAGCTGTTTTTT. Translated, it gives CASSGGLPRTGELFF.

The chain joins TRBV5-1 to TRBJ2-6; TRBD2 agrees at 10 bases. The CDR3 covers 18 residues. The V gene end was trimmed by 4 bases and the J gene end by 1 base; junction bases not matched to a gene: 8. Germline V lookup: CDR1 SGHRS, CDR2 YFSETQ. CDR3 in DNA: TGCGCCAGCAGCGCTTCAAGCGGGGGGGCTTCTGGGGCCAACGTCCTGACTTTC. Translation: CASSASSGGASGANVLTF.

The rearrangement joins TRBV4-1 to TRBJ1-1; 7 bases are shared with TRBD1. Trimming at V came to 0 bases and at J to 7 bases, leaving 8 bases not matched to a gene. The V gene's germline CDR1 is MGHRA and CDR2 YSYEKL. This CDR3 is built from 15 residues. The CDR3 here is CASSQDRGKNDEAFF. The CDR3 DNA is TGCGCCAGCAGCCAAGACAGGGGGAAAAATGATGAAGCTTTCTTT.